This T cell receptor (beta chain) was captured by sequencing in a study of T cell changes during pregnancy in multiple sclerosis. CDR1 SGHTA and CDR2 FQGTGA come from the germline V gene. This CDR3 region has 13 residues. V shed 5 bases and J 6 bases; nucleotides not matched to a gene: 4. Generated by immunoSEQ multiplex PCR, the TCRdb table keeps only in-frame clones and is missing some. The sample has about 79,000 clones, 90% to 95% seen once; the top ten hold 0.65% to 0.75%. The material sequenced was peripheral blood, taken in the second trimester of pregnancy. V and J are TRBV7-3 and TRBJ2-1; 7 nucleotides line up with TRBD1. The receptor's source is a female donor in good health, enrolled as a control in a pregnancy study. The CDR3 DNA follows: TGTGCCAGCAGCCCCGGACAGGCCAATGAGCAGTTCTTC. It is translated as CASSPGQANEQFF.